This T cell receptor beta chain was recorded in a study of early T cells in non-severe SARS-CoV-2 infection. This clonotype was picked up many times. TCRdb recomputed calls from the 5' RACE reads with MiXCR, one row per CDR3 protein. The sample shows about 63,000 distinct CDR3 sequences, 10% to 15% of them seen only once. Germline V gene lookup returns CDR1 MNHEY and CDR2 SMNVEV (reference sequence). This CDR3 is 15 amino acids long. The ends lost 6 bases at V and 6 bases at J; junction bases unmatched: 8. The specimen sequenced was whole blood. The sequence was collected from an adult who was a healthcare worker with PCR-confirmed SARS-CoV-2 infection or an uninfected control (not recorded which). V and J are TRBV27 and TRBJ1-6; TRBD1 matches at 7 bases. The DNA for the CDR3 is TGTGCCAGCAGAGCTCGGACAGGCTTTAATTCACCCCTCCACTTT. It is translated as CASRARTGFNSPLHF.